The 8 T cell receptor beta chains reported below all come from one sample, sequenced in a study of T cell repertoires in cytomegalovirus infection. What these receptors recognize is not known. TCRdb fed the reads into MiXCR, producing one record per CDR3 protein. The table includes 90,000 to 120,000 distinct CDR3 sequences, under 50% detected once. The specimen was CD8+ T cells from cultured PBMCs, collected from culture after CMV antigen stimulation. These receptors all stem from a human donor in good health (CMV status not recorded). Some clones in this sample may be carry-over from other donors' samples.

This clonotype was counted between two and nine times. The J gene is TRBJ2-7, the V gene TRBV7-9; D call uncertain. Trimming took 6 bases from V and 2 from J, leaving 14 bases between them. This CDR3 region has 14 residues. Germline CDR1 is SEHNR and CDR2 is FQNEAQ (reference sequence). The CDR3: CASSFPGGPYEQYF. The CDR3 nucleotides are TGTGCCAGCAGTTTCCCCGGTGGCCCCTACGAGCAGTACTTC.

The sample holds many counts of this clonotype. V is TRBV7-9 and J is TRBJ2-1; 11 bases agree with TRBD1. With 8 bases clipped from V and 3 bases from J, the junction kept 6 bases outside the gene matches. This CDR3 is built from 15 residues. CDR1 and CDR2 (germline): SEHNR, FQNEAQ (reference sequence). CDR3 sequence: CASGTGGPLYNEQFF. The CDR3 bases are TGTGCCAGCGGGACAGGGGGTCCTCTCTACAATGAGCAGTTCTTC.

As regards this clonotype: A read error may produce the germline difference seen at one junction end. This sequence joins TRBV6-5 and TRBJ1-3; TRBD1 aligns across 9 bases. Germline values: CDR1 MNHEY, CDR2 SVGAGI. The CDR3 runs to 16 residues. DNA for the CDR3: TGTGTCAGCAGTGAAGAAACAGGGGGCGCGGGAAACACCATATATTTT. Protein sequence: CVSSEETGGAGNTIYF.

This sequence joins TRBV19 and TRBJ2-7, with a tentative D call TRBD1 (5 bases). V shed 6 bases and J shed 1 base, with 10 bases lying between them. CDR3 size: 13 residues. Germline values: CDR1 LNHDA, CDR2 SQIVND (reference sequence). In nucleotides, the CDR3 is TGTGCCAGTAGAGGGGTCCTTTCCTACGAGCAGTACTTC. Protein sequence: CASRGVLSYEQYF.

This chain links TRBV12-3 or TRBV12-4 with TRBJ2-7, with D perhaps TRBD2 (5 bases). The DNA end favors TRBJ2-1, so the J call may be wrong. The CDR3 length is 15 residues. CDR3 nucleotide sequence: TGTGCCAGCAGTTTGGACTTGGGGAGCTCCTACGAGCAGTTCTTC. As protein: CASSLDLGSSYEQFF.

This clonotype was observed a handful of times. This chain connects TRBV7-6 to TRBJ2-7; 9 bases fit TRBD1. The CDR3 spans 18 residues. With 5 bases clipped from V and 1 base from J, the junction kept 15 bases outside the gene matches. Germline CDR1 and CDR2: SGHVS and FNYEAQ. DNA for the CDR3: TGTGCCAGCAGCCATCCTCGACAGGGGGGGAGCGAGTCCTACGAGCAGTACTTC. Its protein product is CASSHPRQGGSESYEQYF.

Written as DNA, the CDR3 is TGCAGTGCAAGCGACGGGGAGGGGGGGGAAAAACTGTTTTTT. Translation gives CSASDGEGGEKLFF. The rearrangement uses TRBV20-1 and TRBJ1-4; the D gene is possibly TRBD1 (6 bases). V was clipped by 6 bases and J by 8 bases, with 19 bases between them. Looked up from germline, CDR1 is DFQATT and CDR2 is SNEGSKA (reference sequence). The CDR3 is 14 amino acids.

In this sample, this clonotype turned up a few times. This sequence joins TRBV7-2 and TRBJ2-7, with TRBD2 matching 10 bases. Germline assignment: CDR1 SGHTA and CDR2 FQGNSA. This CDR3 region has 16 residues. V was clipped by 1 base and J by 2 bases; unmatched bases: 5. The DNA of the CDR3 is TGTGCCAGCAGCTTAGTCCGGCTAGCGGGGGCCTACGAGCAGTACTTC. Translated: CASSLVRLAGAYEQYF.